The 17 T cell receptor beta chains in this list originate from one sample, sequenced in a study of blood T cell repertoires in COVID-19. Only in-frame clones appear in the TCRdb table, and some are missing; sequencing was by immunoSEQ multiplex PCR. The sample contains some 390,000 clones, 70% to 90% of which appear only once. The source material was peripheral blood. These receptors were collected from a woman in her thirties or forties with COVID-19, enrolled during active disease.

The genes are TRBV24-1 and TRBJ2-3; 10 bases align to TRBD1. The CDR3 length is 16 residues. After removal of 4 bases from V and 2 bases from J, the junction contained 5 bases not matched to a gene. Germline V CDR1 and CDR2: KGHDR, SFDVKD. The CDR3 bases are TGTGCCACCAGTGAGCCGACAGGGGGCCTCACAGATACGCAGTATTTT. Residues: CATSEPTGGLTDTQYF.

This sequence joins TRBV7-9 and TRBJ2-7; 7 bases are shared with TRBD1. Germline CDR1 and CDR2: SEHNR and FQNEAQ (reference sequence). J lost 3 bases, V lost 5 bases, and 7 bases had no gene match. This CDR3 has 14 amino acids. DNA of the CDR3: TGTGCCAGCAGCAGGGTTGACAGGGTCTACGAGCAGTACTTC. Amino acids: CASSRVDRVYEQYF.

This clone showed up just once. CDR3 residues: CASSQGADRANTIYF. CDR3 in DNA: TGTGCCAGCAGCCAAGGGGCGGACAGGGCGAACACCATATATTTT. The chain recombines TRBV3-1 (or the pseudogene TRBV3-2) with TRBJ1-3; the match to TRBD1 covers 8 bases. V dropped 1 base and J dropped 7; count of bases not matched to a gene: 6. CDR3 length: 15 amino acids. The germline gives CDR1 LGHDT, CDR2 YNNKEL (reference sequence).

The rearrangement joins TRBV27 to TRBJ2-2, with 7 bases lining up with TRBD2. This CDR3 has 15 residues. V lost 4 bases and J lost 1; bases outside the gene matches: 3. Germline V gives CDR1 MNHEY, CDR2 SMNVEV (reference sequence). The CDR3 nucleotides read TGTGCCAGCAGTTCAGGGACTATGAACACCGGGGAGCTGTTTTTT. This encodes CASSSGTMNTGELFF.

V usage is TRBV6-5 and J usage is TRBJ2-1; 13 bases are a match to TRBD2. CDR3 length: 14 residues. Germline lookup yields CDR1 MNHEY and CDR2 SVGAGI. The V and J ends lost 9 bases and 9 bases, in that order; junction bases with no gene match: 8. CDR3 DNA sequence: TGTGCCAGTTCGGGACTAGCGGGGTTTCTTGAGCAGTTCTTC. Its protein product is CASSGLAGFLEQFF.

The chain uses TRBV9 and TRBJ1-3; TRBD1 might be the D (5 bases). Germline lookup yields CDR1 SGDLS and CDR2 YYNGEE. This CDR3 has 15 residues. Trimming stripped 4 bases from V and 1 base from J, with 12 bases between. Here the CDR3 DNA reads TGTGCCAGCAGCCCGCGCGGGGGGTCTGGAAACACCATATATTTT. Translation: CASSPRGGSGNTIYF.

The chain is built from TRBV28 and TRBJ1-1; D call uncertain. From germline, CDR1 is MDHEN and CDR2 SYDVKM. V lost 6 bases and J 0 bases, leaving 20 bases between the germline ends. The CDR3 contains 17 residues. CDR3 sequence: CASSPMEVSQLNTEAFF. In DNA form, the CDR3 reads TGTGCCAGCAGCCCTATGGAGGTCTCACAACTGAACACTGAAGCTTTCTTT.

V and J are TRBV29-1 and TRBJ1-2; D is ambiguous. V was shortened by 1 base and J by 2 bases, with 5 bases between the two germline ends. This CDR3 is built from 12 residues. Germline V CDR1 and CDR2: SQVTM, ANQGSEA. CDR3 residues: CSVEVRNYGYTF. CDR3 nucleotide sequence: TGCAGCGTTGAAGTGAGGAACTATGGCTACACCTTC.

The rearrangement joins TRBV7-2 to TRBJ2-1, with a weak D call TRBD2 (6 bases). Trimming took off 5 bases at V and 8 bases at J, with 13 bases between the two ends. This CDR3 region has 13 residues. Germline CDR1 is SGHTA and CDR2 is FQGNSA. The CDR3 nucleotides are TGTGCCAGCAGCACGCAGGGAGGTGATGAGCAGTTCTTC. Protein: CASSTQGGDEQFF. The variable domain in full, completed from reference TRBV7-2 and TRBJ2-1, reads GAGVSQSPSNKVTEKGKDVELRCDPISGHTALYWYRQSLGQGLEFLIYFQGNSAPDKSGLPSDRFSAERTGGSVSTLTIQRTQQEDSAVYLCASSTQGGDEQFFGPGTRLTVL.

The V call is TRBV19, the J call TRBJ1-2; maybe TRBD1 (6 bases). Trimming cost V 4 bases and J 3 bases, with 12 bases left between them. Germline-derived CDR1 and CDR2 are LNHDA and SQIVND (reference sequence). The CDR3 runs to 14 residues. This chain's CDR3 is CASSKQGIDYGYTF. DNA for the CDR3: TGTGCCAGTAGTAAACAGGGTATAGACTATGGCTACACCTTC.

The chain links TRBV5-4 to TRBJ1-4; 8 bases align to TRBD1. The trim removed 1 base at V and 8 bases at J, leaving 4 bases unmatched. The CDR3 sequence is 14 residues long. Per the germline V gene, CDR1 is SGHNT and CDR2 is YYREEE (reference sequence). DNA of the CDR3: TGTGCCAGCAGCTTGACAGGGGGTGGCGAAAAACTGTTTTTT. It yields the protein CASSLTGGGEKLFF.

The genes are TRBV6-5 and TRBJ1-5; a weak D match, TRBD1 (6 bases). V was pared by 5 bases and J by 2 bases, with 13 bases between. The CDR3 runs 15 residues. Germline assignment: CDR1 MNHEY and CDR2 SVGAGI. CDR3 residues: CASSPQGLGNQPQHF. The DNA for the CDR3 is TGTGCCAGCAGTCCACAGGGTTTGGGCAATCAGCCCCAGCATTTT.

The V and J genes are TRBV28 and TRBJ1-5; TRBD1 agrees at 9 bases. The CDR3 covers 15 residues. Germline V gene lookup returns CDR1 MDHEN and CDR2 SYDVKM. V lost 6 bases and J lost 5; bases outside the gene matches: 8. In DNA, the CDR3 is TGTGCCAGCAGCCTGATCACAGGGGGCGATCAGCCCCAGCATTTT. The encoded protein is CASSLITGGDQPQHF.

J is TRBJ1-2 and V is TRBV30, with no clear D. CDR3 length: 17 residues. Germline assignment: CDR1 GTSNPN and CDR2 SVGIG (reference sequence). Between the trimmed V and J ends, which lost 5 bases and 3 bases, there was a span of 25 bases. This chain's CDR3 is CAWSRLKEDYKDYGYTF. CDR3 coding DNA: TGTGCCTGGTCTCGTTTGAAGGAGGATTACAAGGACTATGGCTACACCTTC. Together with reference TRBV30 and TRBJ1-2, the CDR3 gives the full variable domain: SQTIHQWPATLVQPVGSPLSLECTVEGTSNPNLYWYRQAAGRGLQLLFYSVGIGQISSEVPQNLSASRPQDRQFILSSKKLLLSDSGFYLCAWSRLKEDYKDYGYTFGSGTRLTVV.

The chain is built from TRBV3-1 (or the pseudogene TRBV3-2) and TRBJ2-7; TRBD2 is a possible D gene (5 bases). Germline-derived CDR1 and CDR2 are LGHDT and YNNKEL (reference sequence). V shed 2 bases and J shed 5 bases, with 13 bases lying between them. The CDR3 has 14 residues. CDR3: CASSQSPSYDEQYF. DNA for the CDR3: TGTGCCAGCAGCCAATCGCCTAGCTACGACGAGCAGTACTTC.

This sequence joins TRBV5-4 and TRBJ2-3, with 14 bases lining up with TRBD2. Trimming at V came to 4 bases and at J to 2 bases, leaving 6 bases not matched to a gene. This CDR3 comprises 17 residues. CDR1 and CDR2 (germline): SGHNT, YYREEE (reference sequence). The CDR3 nucleotides read TGTGCCAGCAGCCAAGGGACTAGCGGGAGAAACACAGATACGCAGTATTTT. As protein: CASSQGTSGRNTDTQYF.

The V and J genes are TRBV18 and TRBJ2-3; 15 bases line up with TRBD2. The V gene end was trimmed by 5 bases and the J gene end by 2 bases; junction bases not matched to a gene: 2. Germline assignment: CDR1 KGHSH and CDR2 LQKENI. The CDR3 spans 16 residues. CDR3 DNA sequence: TGTGCCAGCTCAGGACTAGCGGGAGGGTTCACAGATACGCAGTATTTT. Translating it yields CASSGLAGGFTDTQYF.